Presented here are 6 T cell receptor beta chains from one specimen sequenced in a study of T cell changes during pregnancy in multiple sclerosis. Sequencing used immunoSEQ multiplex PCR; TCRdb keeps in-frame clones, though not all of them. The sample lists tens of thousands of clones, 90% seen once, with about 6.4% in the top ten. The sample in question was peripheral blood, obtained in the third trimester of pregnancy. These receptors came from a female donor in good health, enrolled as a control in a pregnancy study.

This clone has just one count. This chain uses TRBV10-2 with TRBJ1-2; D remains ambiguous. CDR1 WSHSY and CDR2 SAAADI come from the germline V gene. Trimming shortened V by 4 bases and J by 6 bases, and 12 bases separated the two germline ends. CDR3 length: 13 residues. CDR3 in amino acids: CASSVRREDGYTF. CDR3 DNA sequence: TGCGCCAGCAGTGTTAGAAGGGAGGATGGCTACACCTTC.

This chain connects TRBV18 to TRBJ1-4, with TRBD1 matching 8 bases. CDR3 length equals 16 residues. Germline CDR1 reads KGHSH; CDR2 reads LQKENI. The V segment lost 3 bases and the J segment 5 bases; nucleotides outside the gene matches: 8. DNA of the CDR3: TGTGCCAGCTCACCCCCCCTGGCAGGGGGCAATGAAAAACTGTTTTTT. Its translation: CASSPPLAGGNEKLFF.

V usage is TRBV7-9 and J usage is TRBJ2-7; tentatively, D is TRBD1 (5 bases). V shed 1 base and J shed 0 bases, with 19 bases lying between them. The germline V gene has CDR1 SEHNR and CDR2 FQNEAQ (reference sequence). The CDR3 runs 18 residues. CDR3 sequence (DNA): TGTGCCAGCAGCTTAGAGGGGCTTGGCAGGGTATCCTCCTACGAGCAGTACTTC. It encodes CASSLEGLGRVSSYEQYF.

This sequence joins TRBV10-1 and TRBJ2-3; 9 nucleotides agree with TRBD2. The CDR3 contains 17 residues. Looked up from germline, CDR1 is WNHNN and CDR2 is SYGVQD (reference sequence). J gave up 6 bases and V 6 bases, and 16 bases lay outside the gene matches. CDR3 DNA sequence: TGCGCCAGCAGCGGCCCGCCTAGCGGGGTGGGCCGGGATACGCAGTATTTT. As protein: CASSGPPSGVGRDTQYF.

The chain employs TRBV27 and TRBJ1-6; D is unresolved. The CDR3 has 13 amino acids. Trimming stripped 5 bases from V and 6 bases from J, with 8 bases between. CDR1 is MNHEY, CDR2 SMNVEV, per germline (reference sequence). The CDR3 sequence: CASSRYGNSPLHF. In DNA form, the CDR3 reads TGTGCCAGCAGTCGGTATGGTAATTCACCCCTCCACTTT.

The CDR3, as DNA: TGTGCCAGCAGTACGCCCCTAGGGGGAGCTTTCTTT. It translates to CASSTPLGGAFF. The chain links TRBV6-5 to TRBJ1-1; TRBD1 might be the D (6 bases). This CDR3 is built from 12 residues. Per the germline V gene, CDR1 is MNHEY and CDR2 is SVGAGI. V was shortened by 5 bases and J by 10 bases, with 14 bases between the two germline ends.